This T cell receptor beta chain was identified in a study of blood T cell repertoires in COVID-19 (dated by TCRdb to about 2020). Regarding the research as a whole: Samples from collaborators originated in the United States, Italy and Spain and spanned both the acute and convalescent phases of COVID-19. The repertoires were released in a freely available public database meant as a resource for research on the immune response to SARS-CoV-2. The material from the prospective study consisted of cDNA or gDNA derived from T cells, B-cell-depleted T cells, or PBMCs. Where available, HLA class I and class II types were obtained from metadata supplied by the sample provider rather than from assay-based typing. Sample metadata almost always included a de-identified subject ID, COVID-19 status, age in years and sex. The dataset comprised deeply sampled blood TCRbeta repertoires from subjects exposed to, actively infected with, or recovered from COVID-19. Samples came from the ongoing ImmuneRACE study (first 160 participants) plus 1,254 subjects from 6 global collaborators.

The CDR3 covers 15 residues, taking in both the cysteine and the phenylalanine. Here the CDR3 DNA is all that survives: 45 bases in frame from base 1. From the germline V gene, CDR1 is SGHRS and CDR2 is YFSETQ. V is reduced by 1 base and J by 0 bases, leaving a spacing of 11 bases between them. TCRbeta CDR3 regions were amplified from genomic DNA by means of the immunoSEQ Assay, a bias-controlled multiplex PCR. Per the source publication's procedure: Nucleated cell counts per sample were estimated from amplification of reference gene primers within the assay. To quantify the absolute abundance of each unique TCRbeta CDR3 rearrangement, sequence reads were collapsed and filtered. For each sample, productive Simpson clonality was calculated as the square root of Simpson's diversity index across productive rearrangements. TCRdb mirrors the immuneACCESS table, restricted to in-frame sequences. Some clones are absent from its copies; in checked studies, under half trace to an unresolved V gene, and the reason for the others is unknown. Clonal size and the V and J genes are those of that table, whereas D and trimming came from the DNA. The sample includes roughly 520,000 clones, with 88% observed a single time. Jointly, the top ten make up 1.5% to 2% of the sample.

Study-wide findings and limitations: The quantity of clinical and demographic metadata differed by source and by participant and was supplied without curation.

On this clone itself: Its target antigen remains unknown. No clone much larger than this one lies a single base away; base qualities are absent.

Participants in the prospective study were enrolled through a virtual design, were aged about 18 to 90 years, and lived in about 25 United States geographic areas. In the prospective study, participants were assigned to cohorts based on the clinical history participants reported in a screening survey and a study questionnaire. ImmuneRACE Cohort 3 recovered participants were defined by two consecutive negative NP/OP PCR tests, healthcare professional clearance, or symptom resolution. Each participant in the prospective study had whole blood, serum and a nasopharyngeal or oropharyngeal swab collected by mobile phlebotomists. Additional blood draws and questionnaires over a roughly two-month period could optionally be provided by prospective study participants. Before DNA extraction, blood samples from the prospective study were shipped at room temperature or frozen.

The rearranged segments are TRBV5-1 and TRBJ2-7; 5 matching bases give a weak D call of TRBD1. Sequenced sample: PBMCs or T cells enriched from blood (not recorded which). The receptor was derived from a woman in her thirties or forties who had recovered from COVID-19. The CDR3 protein is CASSLSGMGSYEQYF. The nucleotides are TGCGCCAGCAGCTTGTCAGGGATGGGCTCCTACGAGCAGTACTTC.